This paragraph reports one TCR beta chain. Assay used: immunoSEQ multiplex PCR; TCRdb lists only in-frame clones, some missing. The profile shows 150,000 to 200,000 clones, about 87% of them singletons. CDR1 and CDR2 from the germline V gene are LGHDT and YNNKEL (reference sequence). This CDR3 contains 16 residues. V was pared by 3 bases and J by 3 bases, with 8 bases of the junction left unmatched. The record originates from a study of blood T cell repertoires in COVID-19. Overall study: Whether acute or convalescent, the COVID-19 samples came from the United States, Italy and Spain. The analysed material was cDNA or gDNA that came from T cells, B-cell-depleted T cells, or PBMCs.

The chain couples TRBV3-1 (or the pseudogene TRBV3-2) to TRBJ1-5; 7 bases fit TRBD1. The sequence derives from a woman between 50 and 59 years old with acute or convalescent COVID-19. What was sequenced was peripheral blood. For the CDR3, the DNA is TGTGCCAGCAGCCAGGACAGGTTCCCACCCAATCAGCCCCAGCATTTT. Translation gives CASSQDRFPPNQPQHF.